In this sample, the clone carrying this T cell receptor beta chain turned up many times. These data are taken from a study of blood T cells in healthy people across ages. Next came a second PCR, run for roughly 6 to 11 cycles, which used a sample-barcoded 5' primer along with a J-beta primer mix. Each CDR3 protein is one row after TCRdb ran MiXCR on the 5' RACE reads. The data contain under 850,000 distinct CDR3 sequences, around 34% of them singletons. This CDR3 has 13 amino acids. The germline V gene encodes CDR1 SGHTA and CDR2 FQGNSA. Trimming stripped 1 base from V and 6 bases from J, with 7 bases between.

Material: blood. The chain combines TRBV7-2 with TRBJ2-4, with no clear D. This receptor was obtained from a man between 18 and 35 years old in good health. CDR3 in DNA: TGTGCCAGCAGCTTAGGTGTGGGAAACATTCAGTACTTC. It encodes CASSLGVGNIQYF.